This T cell receptor beta chain was found in a study of CD8+CD57+ T cells in acquired aplastic anemia. Whole-study context: Sorted CD4+ plus CD8+ cells gave DNA averaging about 3 ug.

This CDR3 has 12 amino acids. Germline values: CDR1 SQVTM, CDR2 ANQGSEA. Trimming took 4 bases from V and 3 from J, leaving 9 bases between them. Profiling that covered TCR beta VDJ and CDR3 relied on genomic DNA as its template. TCRdb re-derived calls from the reads in MiXCR, one entry per CDR3 protein. The table records 40,000 or so distinct CDR3 sequences, 75% to 85% of them present only once. In regard to this clonotype: Its target is unknown.

Study results and caveats: Patients and controls shared 25 to 30 CD8+ CDR3 sequences. CD8+ Simpson's diversity in patients was not significantly different from that in controls.

This sequence joins TRBV29-1 and TRBJ1-2, with unresolved D. The clonotype comes from a human donor in good health, serving as a control. The specimen sequenced was sorted CD4+, CD8+, or CD8+CD57+ T cells (not recorded which) from PBMCs. For the CDR3, the DNA is TGCAGCGTTGTAAGGACGGACTATGGCTACACCTTC. Encoded protein: CSVVRTDYGYTF.